This passage covers 18 T cell receptor beta chains from one sample sequenced in a study of cytomegalovirus exposure and HLA in healthy donors. PCR amplification relied on 60 Vbeta primers (plus 13 Jbeta primers). Libraries were prepared by immunoSEQ multiplex PCR; TCRdb keeps only in-frame clonotypes and omits some of them. This repertoire shows 90,000 to 150,000 clones, 74% found once; its top ten account for about 2%. The source material was PBMCs. These receptors came from a human donor in good health.

The chain is built from TRBV9 and TRBJ1-1; D is unresolved. Germline loops: CDR1 SGDLS, CDR2 YYNGEE. The V end was cut by 0 bases, the J end by 1 base, with 10 bases between. This CDR3 has 15 amino acids. CDR3 coding DNA: TGTGCCAGCAGCGTAGTTAAGCAACCGAACACTGAAGCTTTCTTT. It codes for CASSVVKQPNTEAFF. Based on the CDR3 plus reference TRBV9 and TRBJ1-1, the full variable domain is DSGVTQTPKHLITATGQRVTLRCSPRSGDLSVYWYQQSLDQGLQFLIQYYNGEERAKGNILERFSAQQFPDLHSELNLSSLELGDSALYFCASSVVKQPNTEAFFGQGTRLTVV.

The chain combines TRBV7-9 with TRBJ2-2; 8 nucleotides match TRBD1. The germline V gene encodes CDR1 SEHNR and CDR2 FQNEAQ (reference sequence). Trimming took 1 base from V and 6 from J; bases not matched to a gene: 4. There are 15 residues in the CDR3. The CDR3 coding sequence is TGTGCCAGCAGCTTAGGACAGGGGAAGTCCGGGGAGCTGTTTTTT. It specifies CASSLGQGKSGELFF.

This clone occurred a few times. V is TRBV27 and J is TRBJ2-3, with TRBD2 matching 9 bases. The V gene end was trimmed by 0 bases and the J gene end by 3 bases; junction bases not matched to a gene: 13. CDR1 is MNHEY, CDR2 SMNVEV, per germline (reference sequence). The CDR3 length is 19 residues. The chain's CDR3 is CASSLSIGTSILRTDTQYF. In DNA, the CDR3 is TGTGCCAGCAGTTTATCGATTGGGACTAGCATTCTTAGAACAGATACGCAGTATTTT.

This clone has a handful of counts. This CDR3 is CASSPRGGRFDEQFF. CDR3 in DNA: TGTGCCAGCAGCCCAAGGGGTGGAAGATTCGATGAGCAGTTCTTC. The chain has TRBV11-3 and TRBJ2-1; D possibly corresponds to TRBD1 (5 bases). V was shortened by 5 bases and J by 8 bases, with 19 bases between the two germline ends. Per the germline V gene, CDR1 is SGHNT and CDR2 is YENEEA. This CDR3 has 15 residues.

The chain combines TRBV6-1 with TRBJ1-5; 7 bases are a match to TRBD1. Germline values: CDR1 MNHNS, CDR2 SASEGT. The length of the CDR3 is 15 residues. Trimming at V came to 3 bases and at J to 7 bases, leaving 9 bases not matched to a gene. The CDR3 loop is CASSEGRGIGQPQHF. In nucleotides, the CDR3 is TGTGCCAGCAGTGAGGGCAGGGGGATTGGCCAGCCCCAGCATTTT.

This clone was observed once. The chain carries TRBV19 and TRBJ2-4; D is undetermined. V lost 3 bases to trimming and J lost 0 bases, with 9 bases between them. CDR3 length: 15 residues. CDR1 LNHDA and CDR2 SQIVND come from the germline V gene (reference sequence). This CDR3 is CASSIGGVAKNIQYF. The CDR3 coding sequence is TGTGCCAGTAGTATCGGCGGAGTAGCCAAAAACATTCAGTACTTC.

Here the CDR3 reads CASSEGTDSNQPQHF. The CDR3 region has the DNA TGTGCCAGCAGCGAAGGAACAGACAGCAATCAGCCCCAGCATTTT. The rearrangement uses TRBV9 and TRBJ1-5; D is unclear. The germline V gene has CDR1 SGDLS and CDR2 YYNGEE. The CDR3 runs to 15 residues. Trimming removed 3 bases at V and 1 base at J, with 11 bases between.

The chain recombines TRBV6-6 with TRBJ1-4; D unresolved. The V gene's germline CDR1 is MNHNY and CDR2 SVGAGI (reference sequence). The CDR3 spans 13 residues. The V and J ends lost 2 bases and 8 bases respectively, with 9 bases between them. CDR3 nucleotides: TGTGCCAGCAGTTACAAGGCCGGGGAAAAACTGTTTTTT. Amino acid sequence: CASSYKAGEKLFF.

The CDR3 coding sequence is TGTGCCAGCAGAGACGATCTAGGAAATGAGCAGTTCTTC. Encoded protein: CASRDDLGNEQFF. The chain recombines TRBV2 with TRBJ2-1; D call uncertain. Trimming took off 6 bases at V and 7 bases at J, with 13 bases between the two ends. Germline V lookup: CDR1 SNHLY, CDR2 FYNNEI. The CDR3 consists of 13 residues.

J is TRBJ1-3 and V is TRBV4-1; no firm D call. The CDR3 spans 15 residues. The germline V gene encodes CDR1 MGHRA and CDR2 YSYEKL. V lost 6 bases, J lost 0 bases, and 12 bases lay in between. CDR3 loop: CASSNPRGSGNTIYF. The CDR3 DNA is TGCGCCAGCAGTAACCCGCGGGGCTCTGGAAACACCATATATTTT.

The chain employs TRBV2 and TRBJ2-3, with TRBD1 identical over 8 bases. The germline CDR1 and CDR2 sequences are SNHLY and FYNNEI. This CDR3 contains 14 residues. V lost 8 bases and J lost 2; bases outside the gene matches: 6. The CDR3 region is CASRRDRTTDTQYF. Here the CDR3 DNA reads TGTGCCAGCCGTCGGGACAGGACCACAGATACGCAGTATTTT.

The J gene is TRBJ2-7, the V gene TRBV6-6; D is perhaps TRBD2 (5 bases). CDR1 MNHNY and CDR2 SVGAGI come from the germline V gene (reference sequence). The CDR3 is 14 amino acids. V lost 2 bases to trimming and J lost 3 bases, with 11 bases between them. The CDR3 nucleotides read TGTGCCAGCAGTTACGGCGGACTGGTCTACGAGCAGTACTTC. The encoded protein is CASSYGGLVYEQYF.

This chain links TRBV7-2 with TRBJ2-7; tentative D call: TRBD2 (6 bases). The germline gives CDR1 SGHTA, CDR2 FQGNSA. The germline V and J ends were trimmed by 4 bases and 7 bases, with 17 bases remaining between them. The CDR3 has 14 amino acids. The CDR3 DNA follows: TGTGCCAGCAGCTACCTAGCGACCTTCGGGGAGCAGTACTTC. Its protein product is CASSYLATFGEQYF.

J is TRBJ2-2 and V is TRBV5-1, with D possibly TRBD1 on 6 matching bases. The CDR3 consists of 16 residues. Deletions cut 2 bases from V and 0 bases from J, with 11 bases between. The germline gives CDR1 SGHRS, CDR2 YFSETQ. The CDR3 nucleotides read TGCGCCAGCAGCTTCGGGACACTCGCGAACACCGGGGAGCTGTTTTTT. Residues: CASSFGTLANTGELFF.

This clone was counted between two and nine times. This sequence joins TRBV11-2 and TRBJ1-2; possibly TRBD1 for D (5 bases). The length of the CDR3 is 14 residues. Germline V gene lookup returns CDR1 SGHAT and CDR2 FQNNGV. Trimming shortened V by 8 bases and J by 4 bases, and 17 bases separated the two germline ends. The CDR3 nucleotides are TGTGCCAGCTCCCCTGCGGGGCGGAGCTATGGCTACACCTTC. It encodes CASSPAGRSYGYTF.

The chain has TRBV5-8 and TRBJ2-3; TRBD2 agrees at 13 bases. The CDR3 is 16 amino acids. Germline V CDR1 and CDR2: SGHTS, YDEGEE. V trimming: 5 bases; J trimming: 2 bases; junction bases outside the gene matches: 5. Here the CDR3 DNA reads TGTGCCAGCAGGACGGGACTAGCGGGGCCCACAGATACGCAGTATTTT. It specifies CASRTGLAGPTDTQYF.

The genes are TRBV5-1 and TRBJ2-7; 7 bases align to TRBD2. Trimming at V came to 0 bases and at J to 6 bases, leaving 3 bases not matched to a gene. The CDR3 runs 13 residues. The germline V gene encodes CDR1 SGHRS and CDR2 YFSETQ. CDR3 DNA sequence: TGCGCCAGCAGCTTGGGATGGGGGGGCGAGCAGTACTTC. This sequence encodes CASSLGWGGEQYF.

The chain has TRBV21-1 and TRBJ1-5. TRBV21-1 is reported as a pseudogene. The CDR3 totals 16 residues. Here the CDR3 DNA reads TGTGCCAGCAGCAAAGGGGCGGGGGCCCTTAATCAGCCCCAGCATTTT. Protein: CASSKGAGALNQPQHF.